These 20 T cell receptor beta chains came from one sample sequenced in a study of CD8 T cells in Susac syndrome. After extraction with the RNeasy kit, roughly 0.45 to 1 ug of the RNA was reverse transcribed using random hexamers. Each CDR3 protein gets one entry after TCRdb re-called the immunoSEQ multiplex PCR reads with MiXCR. This sample carries 200,000 to 250,000 distinct CDR3 sequences, roughly 94% of them seen once, and the ten largest clones take 0.082%. The sequenced sample was CD4+ T cells from PBMCs. The receptors originated from a human donor with multiple sclerosis.

V is TRBV6-1 and J is TRBJ2-7, with 7 bases matching TRBD1. Germline V gene data show CDR1 as MNHNS and CDR2 as SASEGT. J lost 1 base, V lost 8 bases, and 5 bases had no gene match. CDR3 length: 13 residues. CDR3: CASGQDYSYEQYV. CDR3 nucleotides: TGTGCCAGCGGACAGGATTATTCCTACGAGCAGTACGTC.

The rearrangement links TRBV29-1 to TRBJ1-1; D possibly corresponds to TRBD1 (6 bases). The germline gives CDR1 SQVTM, CDR2 ANQGSEA. The germline V and J ends were trimmed by 6 bases and 1 base, with 12 bases remaining between them. There are 13 residues in the CDR3. The CDR3 is CSVGPGQNTEAFF. The CDR3 DNA sequence: TGCAGCGTGGGACCGGGACAGAACACTGAAGCTTTCTTT. Full variable domain (rest looked up from reference TRBV29-1 and TRBJ1-1): SAVISQKPSRDICQRGTSLTIQCQVDSQVTMMFWYRQQPGQSLTLIATANQGSEATYESGFVIDKFPISRPNLTFSTLTVSNMSPEDSSIYLCSVGPGQNTEAFFGQGTRLTVV.

The chain uses TRBV7-9 and TRBJ2-7; a weak D match, TRBD1 (5 bases). The germline CDR1 and CDR2 sequences are SEHNR and FQNEAQ (reference sequence). The V end lost 5 bases, the J end lost 2 bases, and 7 bases lay between the germline ends. This CDR3 has 12 amino acids. As DNA, the CDR3 is TGTGCCAGCAGCCAGGGAACCTACGAGCAGTACGTC. It translates to CASSQGTYEQYV.

The rearrangement joins TRBV5-1 to TRBJ2-6; D may be TRBD1 (6 bases). V lost 4 bases and J 4 bases, leaving 9 bases between the germline ends. This CDR3 is 14 amino acids long. Germline CDR1 SGHRS, CDR2 YFSETQ. For the CDR3, the DNA is TGCGCCAGCAGCACAGGGCCCGGGGCCAACGTCCTGACTTTC. Translated, it gives CASSTGPGANVLTF.

This chain uses TRBV29-1 with TRBJ1-2; TRBD1 is a possible D gene (6 bases). Deletions cut 3 bases from V and 4 bases from J, with 15 bases between. Germline values: CDR1 SQVTM, CDR2 ANQGSEA. This CDR3 is built from 14 residues. CDR3 nucleotide sequence: TGCAGCGTTGAGAGGGACATCGGAGTCTATGGCTACACCTTC. Protein: CSVERDIGVYGYTF.

The chain combines TRBV12-3 or TRBV12-4 with TRBJ2-1, with D maybe TRBD1 (5 bases). The CDR3 has 18 residues. V was pared by 3 bases and J by 4 bases, with 22 bases between. The CDR3 loop is CASSFPLIGRDFYNEQFF. The CDR3 DNA sequence: TGTGCCAGCAGTTTCCCACTGATAGGCAGGGATTTTTACAATGAGCAGTTCTTC.

The table lists this clonotype with a few counts. The rearrangement links TRBV12-3 or TRBV12-4 to TRBJ1-2, with D possibly matching TRBD1 (5 bases). V lost 3 bases and J lost 5, with 7 bases in between. CDR3 length equals 12 residues. CDR3 residues: CASSFEGYGYTF. Here the CDR3 DNA reads TGTGCCAGCAGTTTCGAGGGGTATGGCTACACCTTC.

This chain connects TRBV30 to TRBJ1-6, with 9 positions matching TRBD1. Germline V gene lookup returns CDR1 GTSNPN and CDR2 SVGIG (reference sequence). This CDR3 region has 13 residues. V lost 1 base, J lost 10 bases, and 2 bases stayed unmatched. In DNA form, the CDR3 reads TGTGCCTGGAGTGGGGACAGGGACTCACCCCTCCACTTT. Its protein is CAWSGDRDSPLHF.

The chain recombines TRBV20-1 with TRBJ2-3; D might be TRBD2 (7 bases). Germline CDR1 reads DFQATT; CDR2 reads SNEGSKA (reference sequence). V was pared by 5 bases and J by 5 bases, with 14 bases between. The CDR3 spans 13 residues. The CDR3 coding sequence is TGCAGTGCTGAGGGGGGGGGCATAGATACGCAGTATTTT. Amino acid sequence: CSAEGGGIDTQYF.

The chain uses TRBV5-1 and TRBJ2-5, with TRBD1 as a possible D gene (5 bases). Trimming took 5 bases from V and 4 from J, leaving 6 bases between them. Germline loops: CDR1 SGHRS, CDR2 YFSETQ. This CDR3 comprises 11 residues. CDR3 bases: TGCGCCAGCAGGGGGCGAGAGACCCAGTACTTC. Protein sequence: CASRGRETQYF.

The chain couples TRBV30 to TRBJ1-6, with TRBD1 matching 7 bases. Germline CDR1 and CDR2: GTSNPN and SVGIG (reference sequence). This CDR3 has 13 residues. V lost 3 bases, J lost 14 bases, and 10 bases stayed unmatched. CDR3 DNA: TGTGCCTGGAGAGGGGACAGATCGTGGGCCCTCCACTTT. Protein: CAWRGDRSWALHF.

This chain connects TRBV6-5 to TRBJ1-5; no firm D call. The CDR3 is 15 amino acids. V was trimmed by 0 bases and J by 0 bases, leaving 6 bases between them. CDR1 is MNHEY, CDR2 SVGAGI, per germline. DNA of the CDR3: TGTGCCAGCAGTTACTCGATGATTAGCAATCAGCCCCAGCATTTT. Amino acids: CASSYSMISNQPQHF.

The V call is TRBV18, the J call TRBJ2-7; D ambiguous. CDR3 length: 15 residues. Germline V lookup: CDR1 KGHSH, CDR2 LQKENI. V shed 6 bases and J shed 6 bases, with 21 bases lying between them. The CDR3: CASSRTAGSTIEQYV. The CDR3 DNA reads TGTGCCAGCTCTCGAACGGCAGGTTCGACCATCGAGCAGTACGTC.

The chain links TRBV5-1 to TRBJ1-1, with D hard to call. The CDR3 sequence is 14 residues long. Trimming stripped 0 bases from V and 4 bases from J, with 10 bases between. Germline assignment: CDR1 SGHRS and CDR2 YFSETQ. CDR3 DNA: TGCGCCAGCAGCTTGGGGTGGGAGGGCACTGAAGCTTTCTTT. It encodes CASSLGWEGTEAFF.

The chain carries TRBV7-9 and TRBJ2-1; D not certain. The CDR3 is made up of 15 amino acids. Trimming cost V 3 bases and J 0 bases, with 9 bases left between them. Germline V lookup: CDR1 SEHNR, CDR2 FQNEAQ (reference sequence). CDR3 in DNA: TGTGCCAGCAGCTTTACGGCTAGCTCCTACAATGAGCAGTTCTTC. Translated, it gives CASSFTASSYNEQFF.

The chain uses TRBV15 and TRBJ2-3; 9 positions agree with TRBD2. This CDR3 has 17 residues. V gave up 0 bases and J gave up 3 bases; unmatched junction bases: 7. Per germline, CDR1 LNHNV and CDR2 YYDKDF (reference sequence). In DNA form, the CDR3 reads TGTGCCACCAGCAGAGATGGTGTTAGCGGGGGTACAGATACGCAGTATTTT. Amino acids: CATSRDGVSGGTDTQYF.

This chain links TRBV10-3 with TRBJ2-5; D remains unclear. V was pared by 10 bases and J by 2 bases, with 8 bases between. The CDR3 consists of 11 residues. Germline loops: CDR1 ENHRY, CDR2 SYGVKD. In DNA, the CDR3 is TGTGCCACTCAGGAACAAGAGACCCAGTACTTC. Translation gives CATQEQETQYF.

CDR3 amino acids: CASSQDRSGGGRTDTQYF. CDR3 nucleotides: TGTGCCAGCAGCCAAGATAGGAGCGGGGGGGGCCGGACAGATACGCAGTATTTT. This sequence joins TRBV3-1 and TRBJ2-3, with 10 bases lining up with TRBD2. With V trimmed by 0 bases and J by 3 bases, 9 bases remained unmatched. CDR3 length equals 18 residues. CDR1 is LGHDT, CDR2 YNNKEL, per germline (reference sequence).

The rearrangement links TRBV4-2 to TRBJ2-7; D is ambiguous. CDR1 and CDR2 from the germline V gene are LGHNA and YNFKEQ. The V end lost 1 base, the J end lost 4 bases, and 11 bases lay between the germline ends. This CDR3 comprises 14 residues. This CDR3 reads CASSQATEPYEQYF. CDR3 bases: TGTGCCAGCAGCCAAGCCACAGAACCTTACGAGCAGTACTTC.

The V and J genes are TRBV7-3 and TRBJ2-1; D uncertain. This CDR3 region has 15 residues. V was cut by 3 bases and J by 0 bases, with 9 bases left in between. The germline V gene has CDR1 SGHTA and CDR2 FQGTGA. The CDR3 is CASSLDSSSYNEQFF. The CDR3 nucleotides are TGTGCCAGCAGCTTGGATTCCAGCTCCTACAATGAGCAGTTCTTC.